The rows below give T cell receptor beta chains drawn from one sample of a study of cytomegalovirus exposure and HLA in healthy donors. Sequencing used immunoSEQ multiplex PCR; TCRdb keeps in-frame clones, though not all of them. The data show roughly 200,000 clones, around three quarters seen once. Material: PBMCs. Receptors were obtained from a woman under 40 in good health and CMV-seropositive. Both conserved end residues are part of each CDR3. The order of the fields is clone size, CDR3 length, D gene, V gene, J gene, CDR3 protein, CDR3 DNA. D genes are given only for firm matches. Where a row states a size, it is once, few, many or the class of an expanded clone; other rows omit it.

>.|18|TRBD1|TRBV28|TRBJ2-2
CASSPVFRGKGNTGELFF
TGTGCCAGCAGTCCGGTCTTCAGGGGGAAGGGGAACACCGGGGAGCTGTTTTTT
>.|15|.|TRBV2|TRBJ1-2
CASAPRGSLDYGYTF
TGTGCCAGCGCCCCCCGCGGGAGTTTAGACTATGGCTACACCTTC
>.|15|.|TRBV5-1|TRBJ1-5
CASSLEGIGNQPQHF
TGCGCCAGCAGCCTAGAAGGTATTGGCAATCAGCCCCAGCATTTT
>.|13|TRBD1|TRBV7-8|TRBJ1-4
CASSSLQGEKLFF
TGTGCCAGCAGCTCACTACAGGGGGAAAAACTGTTTTTT
>.|15|.|TRBV11-3|TRBJ2-3
CASSLEGTTTDTQYF
TGTGCCAGCAGCTTAGAGGGCACCACCACAGATACGCAGTATTTT
>.|14|.|TRBV7-9|TRBJ1-2
CASSYSQGVHGYTF
TGTGCCAGCAGCTACTCCCAAGGGGTACATGGCTACACCTTC
>.|13|TRBD2|TRBV27|TRBJ2-7
CASSFKAGGLQYF
TGTGCCAGCAGTTTTAAGGCGGGAGGGTTGCAGTACTTC
>.|13|.|TRBV6-4|TRBJ2-2
CASRAPGTGELFF
TGTGCCAGCAGGGCCCCTGGCACCGGGGAGCTGTTTTTT
>.|15|TRBD2|TRBV10-3|TRBJ2-3
CAIRGAGASTDTQYF
TGTGCCATCAGGGGAGCGGGAGCTAGCACAGATACGCAGTATTTT
>.|17|.|TRBV30|TRBJ1-2
CALVPGPDTNTGYGYTF
TGTGCCTTGGTTCCCGGGCCCGATACTAATACGGGATATGGCTACACCTTC
>once|14|.|TRBV7-9|TRBJ2-7
CASTQGSGSYEQYF
TGTGCCAGCACCCAGGGTTCGGGCTCCTACGAGCAGTACTTC
>.|13|.|TRBV5-1|TRBJ2-5
CASTPGSRETQYF
TGCGCCAGCACCCCGGGTAGCCGGGAGACCCAGTACTTC
>.|15|TRBD1|TRBV7-2|TRBJ1-1
CASSREPGGGTEAFF
TGTGCCAGCAGCCGGGAGCCAGGGGGAGGCACTGAAGCTTTCTTT
>.|15|TRBD1|TRBV4-2|TRBJ2-7
CASSLQPGQTYEQYF
TGTGCCAGCAGCCTTCAGCCGGGACAGACCTACGAGCAGTACTTC
>.|15|.|TRBV7-3|TRBJ2-2
CASSPAGTSTGELFF
TGTGCCAGCAGCCCCGCCGGGACAAGCACCGGGGAGCTGTTTTTT
>.|16|TRBD2|TRBV11-2|TRBJ2-7
CASSIESWRETPEQYF
TGTGCCAGCAGTATAGAGTCTTGGCGGGAGACACCCGAGCAGTACTTC
>.|15|TRBD1|TRBV7-9|TRBJ1-6
CSSSLVVTGDSPLHF
TGTTCCAGCAGCTTAGTAGTTACAGGGGATTCACCCCTCCACTTT
>.|16|TRBD2|TRBV11-2|TRBJ2-5
CASSQWTSGYQETQYF
TGTGCCAGCAGCCAGTGGACTAGCGGTTACCAAGAGACCCAGTACTTC
>.|13|.|TRBV19|TRBJ1-2
CASSMIGVHGYTF
TGTGCCAGTAGTATGATAGGGGTACATGGCTACACCTTC
>.|16|TRBD2|TRBV29-1|TRBJ2-2
CSVAGENSGDTGELFF
TGCAGCGTTGCAGGGGAGAATAGCGGGGATACCGGGGAGCTGTTTTTT
>.|14|.|TRBV27|TRBJ1-1
CASSSRGGDTEAFF
TGTGCCAGCAGTTCAAGGGGAGGGGACACTGAAGCTTTCTTT
>.|12|.|TRBV6-5|TRBJ2-2
CASLGDTGELFF
TGTGCCAGCCTAGGGGACACCGGGGAGCTGTTTTTT
>.|17|.|TRBV28|TRBJ1-5
CASSLDVWGLLDQPQHF
TGTGCCAGCAGTTTAGATGTTTGGGGGCTTTTGGATCAGCCCCAGCATTTT
>.|13|.|TRBV5-1|TRBJ2-7
CASTPGEGDEQYF
TGCGCCAGCACCCCCGGCGAGGGGGACGAGCAGTACTTC
>.|15|TRBD1|TRBV30|TRBJ1-1
CAWGDAGQDSTEAFF
TGTGCCTGGGGGGATGCGGGACAGGATAGCACTGAAGCTTTCTTT